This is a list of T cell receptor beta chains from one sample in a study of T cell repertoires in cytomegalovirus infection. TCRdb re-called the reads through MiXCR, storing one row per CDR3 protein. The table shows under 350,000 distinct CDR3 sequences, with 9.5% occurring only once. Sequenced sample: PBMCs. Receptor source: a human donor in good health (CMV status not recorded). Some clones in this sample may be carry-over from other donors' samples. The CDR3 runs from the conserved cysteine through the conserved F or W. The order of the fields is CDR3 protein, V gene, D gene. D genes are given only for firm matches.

cdr3_aa: CASRGGAGLSYEQYF
v_call: TRBV6-2/TRBV6-3
d_call: TRBD2

cdr3_aa: CASRDAYEQYF
v_call: TRBV19
d_call: NA

cdr3_aa: CACRGGRLDTGELFF
v_call: TRBV7-9
d_call: TRBD2

cdr3_aa: CASSFTPGATNEKLFF
v_call: TRBV12-3/TRBV12-4
d_call: NA

cdr3_aa: CASSLGEGVTGYTF
v_call: TRBV7-9
d_call: NA

cdr3_aa: CASSYSIHGQRPQYF
v_call: TRBV6-6
d_call: NA

cdr3_aa: CASSLYDPVTGELFF
v_call: TRBV27
d_call: NA

cdr3_aa: CASSLGLAGGNYNEQFF
v_call: TRBV12-3/TRBV12-4
d_call: TRBD2

cdr3_aa: CASSSRERDTQYF
v_call: TRBV7-2
d_call: NA

cdr3_aa: CASSLTIDTQYF
v_call: TRBV7-2
d_call: NA

cdr3_aa: CASKLLDRVGQPQHF
v_call: TRBV6-2/TRBV6-3
d_call: TRBD1

cdr3_aa: CSVSPSGTGGAATNYGYTF
v_call: TRBV20-1
d_call: TRBD1

cdr3_aa: CASSPGGTGVNTEAFF
v_call: TRBV12-3/TRBV12-4
d_call: NA

cdr3_aa: CASSLTGQNTGELFF
v_call: TRBV18
d_call: TRBD1

cdr3_aa: CASSFTARSDTQYF
v_call: TRBV7-2
d_call: NA